The 14 T cell receptor beta chains below come from one sample, sequenced in a study of T cell clonotyping in hematopoietic cell transplantation. TCRdb's copy holds only in-frame clones and misses some; the assay was immunoSEQ multiplex PCR. There are around 10,000 clones in the sample; over 85% occur only once, and around 6% lies in the top ten. The material was PBMCs, obtained 100 days after allogeneic stem cell transplant. The receptors shown here come from a male patient aged 45-59 years who had an allogeneic stem cell transplant from a related donor, so T cells may come from the graft donor. Some clones in this sample may be carry-over from other donors' samples.

V usage is TRBV5-1 and J usage is TRBJ2-7, with 8 bases identical to TRBD1. V lost 2 bases to trimming and J lost 5 bases; unmatched junction nucleotides: 6. Germline V gives CDR1 SGHRS, CDR2 YFSETQ. This CDR3 has 14 residues. The CDR3 DNA follows: TGCGCCAGCAGCTTACCGACAGGGGATAACGAGCAGTACTTC. Encoded protein: CASSLPTGDNEQYF.

The chain recombines TRBV4-3 with TRBJ2-1, with D possibly TRBD2 on 5 matching bases. In germline, CDR1 is LGHNA, CDR2 YSLEER. Trimming cost V 0 bases and J 4 bases, with 10 bases left between them. The CDR3 is 15 amino acids. The CDR3 DNA sequence: TGCGCCAGCAGCCAAGAGAGGGCAGCATACAATGAGCAGTTCTTC. Translation gives CASSQERAAYNEQFF.

The chain joins TRBV19 to TRBJ2-7; 7 bases fit TRBD2. This CDR3 spans 12 amino acids. J lost 4 bases, V lost 3 bases, and 0 bases had no gene match. CDR1 is LNHDA, CDR2 SQIVND, per germline (reference sequence). The CDR3 sequence: CASSMGGYEQYF. The CDR3 nucleotides are TGTGCCAGTAGTATGGGAGGGTACGAGCAGTACTTC.

This chain connects TRBV2 to TRBJ1-4, with D unclear. Germline V gene data show CDR1 as SNHLY and CDR2 as FYNNEI. V shed 4 bases and J shed 0 bases, with 6 bases lying between them. This CDR3 is built from 14 residues. The DNA of the CDR3 is TGTGCCAGCAGTGTAAGAGCAACTAATGAAAAACTGTTTTTT. Translated, it gives CASSVRATNEKLFF.

The rearrangement uses TRBV7-2 and TRBJ2-3, with D perhaps TRBD1 (6 bases). Germline V gives CDR1 SGHTA, CDR2 FQGNSA. The CDR3 loop spans 14 amino acids. V was trimmed by 5 bases and J by 6 bases, leaving 15 bases between them. The CDR3 nucleotides are TGTGCCAGCAGCGTGGGGGCAGGTTCTGATACGCAGTATTTT. Translation gives CASSVGAGSDTQYF. The full variable domain, rest sourced from reference TRBV7-2 and TRBJ2-3, is GAGVSQSPSNKVTEKGKDVELRCDPISGHTALYWYRQSLGQGLEFLIYFQGNSAPDKSGLPSDRFSAERTGGSVSTLTIQRTQQEDSAVYLCASSVGAGSDTQYFGPGTRLTVL.

This sequence joins TRBV9 and TRBJ2-1; TRBD2 matches at 11 bases. V dropped 4 bases and J dropped 8; count of bases not matched to a gene: 11. Germline CDR1 SGDLS, CDR2 YYNGEE. The CDR3 consists of 16 residues. The CDR3 DNA is TGTGCCAGCAGCACACAGATAGCGGGGGGGCTGTATGAGCAGTTCTTC. Protein: CASSTQIAGGLYEQFF. The variable domain in full, with the rest retrieved from reference TRBV9 and TRBJ2-1, is DSGVTQTPKHLITATGQRVTLRCSPRSGDLSVYWYQQSLDQGLQFLIQYYNGEERAKGNILERFSAQQFPDLHSELNLSSLELGDSALYFCASSTQIAGGLYEQFFGPGTRLTVL.

V is TRBV10-2 and J is TRBJ1-2; 7 nucleotides agree with TRBD1. Germline trimming cut 8 bases from V and 5 bases from J; bases unmatched to any gene: 8. The CDR3 consists of 13 residues. Per germline, CDR1 WSHSY and CDR2 SAAADI. CDR3 sequence: CASRGGESYGYTF. The CDR3 region has the DNA TGCGCCAGCCGAGGGGGCGAATCATATGGCTACACCTTC.

The chain has TRBV11-2 and TRBJ2-7; 9 positions agree with TRBD2. CDR1 and CDR2 (germline): SGHAT, FQNNGV. After removal of 4 bases from V and 5 bases from J, the junction contained 3 bases not matched to a gene. CDR3 length equals 13 residues. The CDR3 protein is CASSSGLADEQYF. The CDR3 region has the DNA TGTGCCAGCAGCTCGGGACTAGCTGACGAGCAGTACTTC.

This chain connects TRBV7-9 to TRBJ1-2, with unresolved D. Trimming removed 1 base at V and 7 bases at J, with 4 bases between. This CDR3 comprises 11 residues. Germline CDR1 and CDR2: SEHNR and FQNEAQ (reference sequence). The CDR3 protein is CASSLDGGYTF. The CDR3, as DNA: TGTGCCAGCAGCTTAGATGGTGGCTACACCTTC.

The chain links TRBV4-1 to TRBJ2-2, with D possibly matching TRBD1 (6 bases). The germline CDR1 and CDR2 sequences are MGHRA and YSYEKL. V was shortened by 8 bases and J by 5 bases, with 15 bases between the two germline ends. The CDR3 contains 14 residues. The CDR3 coding sequence is TGCGCCAGCCGGGACCAGGGGAAGACCGGGGAGCTGTTTTTT. Its protein product is CASRDQGKTGELFF.

This rearrangement joins TRBV28 to TRBJ1-2; D may be TRBD1 (6 bases). Germline assignment: CDR1 MDHEN and CDR2 SYDVKM. CDR3 length: 16 amino acids. V was shortened by 4 bases and J by 0 bases, with 15 bases between the two germline ends. The CDR3 is CASSWTVDSTNYGYTF. DNA for the CDR3: TGTGCCAGCAGTTGGACAGTCGACTCAACTAACTATGGCTACACCTTC.

The chain couples TRBV19 to TRBJ1-4; D might be TRBD1 (5 bases). From germline, CDR1 is LNHDA and CDR2 SQIVND (reference sequence). V was clipped by 1 base and J by 7 bases, with 13 bases between them. This CDR3 spans 15 amino acids. The DNA for the CDR3 is TGTGCCAGTAGTATAGGGGCCACAGGAGGTGAAAAACTGTTTTTT. Translated, it gives CASSIGATGGEKLFF.

This chain connects TRBV5-1 to TRBJ2-3, with D unclear. CDR1 SGHRS and CDR2 YFSETQ come from the germline V gene. This CDR3 spans 15 amino acids. Trimming stripped 4 bases from V and 0 bases from J, with 12 bases between. This chain's CDR3 is CASSLGRLSTDTQYF. CDR3 coding DNA: TGCGCCAGCAGCCTCGGACGTCTGAGCACAGATACGCAGTATTTT. The full variable domain, in which reference TRBV5-1 and TRBJ2-3 provide the parts outside the CDR3, is KAGVTQTPRYLIKTRGQQVTLSCSPISGHRSVSWYQQTPGQGLQFLFEYFSETQRNKGNFPGRFSGRQFSNSRSEMNVSTLELGDSALYLCASSLGRLSTDTQYFGPGTRLTVL.

This rearrangement joins TRBV7-9 to TRBJ2-7; 8 bases line up with TRBD2. V lost 5 bases to trimming and J lost 3 bases; unmatched junction nucleotides: 3. This CDR3 spans 13 amino acids. Germline V CDR1 and CDR2: SEHNR, FQNEAQ (reference sequence). DNA for the CDR3: TGTGCCAGCAGCCCGGGAGGGGGCTACGAGCAGTACTTC. It specifies CASSPGGGYEQYF.